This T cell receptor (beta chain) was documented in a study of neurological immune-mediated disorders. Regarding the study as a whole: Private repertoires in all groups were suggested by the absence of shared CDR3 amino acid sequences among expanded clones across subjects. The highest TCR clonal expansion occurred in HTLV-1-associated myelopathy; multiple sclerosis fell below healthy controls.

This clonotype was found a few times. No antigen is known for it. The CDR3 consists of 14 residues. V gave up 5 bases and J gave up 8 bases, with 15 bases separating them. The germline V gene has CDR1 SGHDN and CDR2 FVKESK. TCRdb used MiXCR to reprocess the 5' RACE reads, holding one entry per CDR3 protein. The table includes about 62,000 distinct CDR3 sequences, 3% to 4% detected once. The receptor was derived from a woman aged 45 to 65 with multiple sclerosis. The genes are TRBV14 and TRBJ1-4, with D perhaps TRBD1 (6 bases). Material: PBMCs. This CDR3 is CASSNRDIEEKLFF. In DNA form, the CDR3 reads TGTGCCAGCAGCAACCGGGACATAGAAGAAAAACTGTTTTTT.